This is a list of T cell receptor beta chains from one sample in a study of human T cells and chemical hapten exposure. One entry per CDR3 protein, called by TCRdb with MiXCR from the RACE reads. The repertoire holds just over 90,000 distinct CDR3 sequences, about 8.7% seen once, with 2.9% in the top ten. The sequenced sample consisted of whole blood. These TCRs come from a female donor in good health. Some clones in this sample may be carry-over from other donors' samples. Both conserved end residues are part of each CDR3. The D gene is left open where the match is weak. Rows may omit the clone size; those that give it use once, few, many or a size class.

d_call | j_call | clone_size | v_call | cdr3_aa | cdr3_nt
. | TRBJ1-5 | . | TRBV18 | CASSQAGDQPQHF | TGTGCCAGCTCACAGGCAGGGGATCAGCCCCAGCATTTT
. | TRBJ1-4 | few | TRBV25-1 | CASSDPHQTEKLFF | TGTGCCAGCAGTGATCCTCACCAGACCGAAAAACTGTTTTTT
. | TRBJ2-7 | many | TRBV13 | CASRLGGAAYEQYF | TGTGCCAGCAGGCTGGGGGGGGCAGCCTACGAGCAGTACTTC
TRBD2 | TRBJ2-7 | many | TRBV20-1 | CSASRGGSAEQYF | TGCAGTGCTTCCCGGGGCGGGAGCGCCGAGCAGTACTTC
TRBD2 | TRBJ2-1 | few | TRBV6-5 | CASSYRRESYNEQFF | TGTGCCAGCAGTTACAGGCGGGAGTCCTACAATGAGCAGTTCTTC
. | TRBJ1-1 | few | TRBV12-3/TRBV12-4 | CASRSRVEEAFF | TGTGCCAGCAGGAGCAGGGTGGAAGAAGCTTTCTTT
TRBD2 | TRBJ2-1 | many | TRBV6-1 | CASSEWILAGGPGNEQFF | TGTGCCAGCAGTGAATGGATCCTAGCGGGAGGGCCGGGAAATGAGCAGTTCTTC
. | TRBJ1-2 | . | TRBV6-1 | CASSEASGHYGYTF | TGTGCCAGCAGTGAAGCGTCTGGGCACTATGGCTACACCTTC
. | TRBJ1-6 | . | TRBV19 | CASSIAPSMSSYNSPLHF | TGTGCCAGTAGTATAGCTCCCTCCATGAGCTCCTATAATTCACCCCTCCACTTT
. | TRBJ1-4 | few | TRBV7-2 | CASSSQVGTNEKLFF | TGTGCCAGCAGCTCCCAAGTCGGAACTAATGAAAAACTGTTTTTT
TRBD2 | TRBJ2-5 | few | TRBV20-1 | CSALSGVGVETQYF | TGCAGTGCACTGAGCGGGGTAGGGGTAGAGACCCAGTACTTC
TRBD2 | TRBJ2-7 | . | TRBV7-9 | CASSPSLGASGPYEQYF | TGTGCCAGCAGCCCGAGCCTTGGTGCTAGCGGCCCCTACGAGCAGTACTTC
. | TRBJ2-2 | . | TRBV29-1 | CSAGGTGELFF | TGCAGCGCAGGGGGGACCGGGGAGCTGTTTTTT
. | TRBJ1-3 | . | TRBV7-3 | CASSTERGNTIYF | TGTGCCAGCAGCACTGAACGTGGAAACACCATATATTTT
TRBD2 | TRBJ2-3 | . | TRBV20-1 | CSTSGRTDTQYF | TGCAGTACTAGCGGGAGAACCGATACGCAGTATTTT
TRBD2 | TRBJ2-3 | many | TRBV20-1 | CSARDLAGGPWSTDTQYF | TGCAGTGCTAGAGATCTAGCGGGAGGGCCTTGGAGCACAGATACGCAGTATTTT